This TCR beta chain is drawn from a study of cytomegalovirus exposure and HLA in healthy donors. The CDR3 runs 12 residues. Looked up from germline, CDR1 is GTSNPN and CDR2 is SVGIG (reference sequence). The V gene end was trimmed by 5 bases and the J gene end by 5 bases; junction bases not matched to a gene: 4. The PCR ran on 60 Vbeta and 13 Jbeta primers. The repertoire was sequenced with immunoSEQ multiplex PCR; TCRdb's copy has only in-frame clones and lacks some. There are some 90,000 clones in the sample; over 70% occur only once, and 3% to 3.5% lies in the top ten. Note on this clone: Its target is unknown.

General observations from the study: Links to common viral pathogens appeared, in a later analysis, for several of the most significant clusters. Indistinguishable V segments, including TRBV6-2 and TRBV6-3, were excluded.

This chain links TRBV30 with TRBJ2-5; 8 nucleotides line up with TRBD1. The sequencing input was PBMCs. This sequence originates from a man aged 35 to 55 in good health and CMV-seronegative. CDR3 amino acids: CAWSRQGETQYF. The CDR3 DNA reads TGTGCCTGGTCCCGACAGGGGGAGACCCAGTACTTC. The whole variable domain, filled in from reference TRBV30 and TRBJ2-5, reads SQTIHQWPATLVQPVGSPLSLECTVEGTSNPNLYWYRQAAGRGLQLLFYSVGIGQISSEVPQNLSASRPQDRQFILSSKKLLLSDSGFYLCAWSRQGETQYFGPGTRLLVL.